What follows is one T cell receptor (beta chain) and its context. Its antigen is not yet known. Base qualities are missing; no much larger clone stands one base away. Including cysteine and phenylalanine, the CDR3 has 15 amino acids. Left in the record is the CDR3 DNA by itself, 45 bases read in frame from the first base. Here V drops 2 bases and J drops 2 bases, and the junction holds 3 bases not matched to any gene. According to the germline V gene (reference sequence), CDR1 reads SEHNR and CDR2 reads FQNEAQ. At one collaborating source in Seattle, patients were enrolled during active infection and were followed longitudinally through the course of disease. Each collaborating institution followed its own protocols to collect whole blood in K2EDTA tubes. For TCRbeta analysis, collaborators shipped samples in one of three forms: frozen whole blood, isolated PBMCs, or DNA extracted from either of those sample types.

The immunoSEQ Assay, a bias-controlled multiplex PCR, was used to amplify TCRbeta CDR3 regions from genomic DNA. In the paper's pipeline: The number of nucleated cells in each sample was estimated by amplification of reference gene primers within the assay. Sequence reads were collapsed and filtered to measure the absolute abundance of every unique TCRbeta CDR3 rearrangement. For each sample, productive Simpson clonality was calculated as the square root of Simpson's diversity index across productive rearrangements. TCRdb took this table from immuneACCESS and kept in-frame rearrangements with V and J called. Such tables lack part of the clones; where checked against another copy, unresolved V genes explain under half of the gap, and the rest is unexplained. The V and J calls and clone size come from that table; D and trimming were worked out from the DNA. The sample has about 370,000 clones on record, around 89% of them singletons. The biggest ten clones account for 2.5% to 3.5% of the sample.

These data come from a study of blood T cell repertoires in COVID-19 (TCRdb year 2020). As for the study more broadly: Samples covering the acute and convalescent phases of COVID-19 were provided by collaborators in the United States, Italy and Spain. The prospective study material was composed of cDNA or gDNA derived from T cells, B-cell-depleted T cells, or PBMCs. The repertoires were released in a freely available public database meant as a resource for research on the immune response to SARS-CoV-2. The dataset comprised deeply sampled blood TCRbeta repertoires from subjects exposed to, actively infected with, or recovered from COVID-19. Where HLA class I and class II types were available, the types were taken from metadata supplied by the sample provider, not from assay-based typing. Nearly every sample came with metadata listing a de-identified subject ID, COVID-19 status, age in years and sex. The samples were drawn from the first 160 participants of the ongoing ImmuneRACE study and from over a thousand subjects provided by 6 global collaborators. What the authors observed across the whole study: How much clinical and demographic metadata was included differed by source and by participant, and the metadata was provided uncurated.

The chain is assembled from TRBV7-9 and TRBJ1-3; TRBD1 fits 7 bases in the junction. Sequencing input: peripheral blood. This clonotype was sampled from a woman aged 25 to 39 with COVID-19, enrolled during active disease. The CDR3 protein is CASSLPDRAGNTIYF. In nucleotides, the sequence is TGTGCCAGCAGCTTACCCGACAGGGCTGGAAACACCATATATTTT. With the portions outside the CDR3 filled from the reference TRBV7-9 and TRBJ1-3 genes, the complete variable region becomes DTGVSQNPRHKITKRGQNVTFRCDPISEHNRLYWYRQTLGQGPEFLTYFQNEAQLEKSRLLSDRFSAERPKGSFSTLEIQRTEQGDSAMYLCASSLPDRAGNTIYFGEGSWLTVV.